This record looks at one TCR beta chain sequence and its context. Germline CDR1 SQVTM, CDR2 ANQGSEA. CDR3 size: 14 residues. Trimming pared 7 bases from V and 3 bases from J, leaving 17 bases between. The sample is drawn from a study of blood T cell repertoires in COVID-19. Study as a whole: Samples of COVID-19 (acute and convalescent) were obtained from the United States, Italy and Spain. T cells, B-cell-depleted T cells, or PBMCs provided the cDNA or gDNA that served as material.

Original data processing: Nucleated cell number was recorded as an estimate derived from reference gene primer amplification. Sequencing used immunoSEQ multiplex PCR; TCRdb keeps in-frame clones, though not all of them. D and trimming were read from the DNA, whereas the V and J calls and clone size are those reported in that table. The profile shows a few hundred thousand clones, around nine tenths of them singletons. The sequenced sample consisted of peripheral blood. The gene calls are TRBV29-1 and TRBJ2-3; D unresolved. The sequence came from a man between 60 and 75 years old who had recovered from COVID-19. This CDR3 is CSAGADLLTDTQYF. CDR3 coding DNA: TGCAGCGCAGGAGCCGACCTATTGACAGATACGCAGTATTTT.